This TCR beta chain is drawn from a study of metastatic and nonmetastatic thyroid tumors. Background on the study: Repertoires from malignant and benign thyroid patients were compared across blood and tumor or nodule tissue. General study points: Patients with malignant thyroid tumors reportedly had significantly higher TCR beta diversity than those with benign nodules, in blood and tumor.

No treatment of any kind had been given to any patient before thyroid surgery. In the original analysis: It was from CDR3 differences across clinicopathological groups that a distant-metastasis classifier for papillary thyroid cancer was built. MiXCR reprocessed the PCR reads for TCRdb. Here the V and J calls rest on TCRdb's processing, not on the authors' analysis. This table has 8,500 to 13,000 clones, around 12% appearing once. CDR1 and CDR2 (germline): LNHNV, YYDKDF (reference sequence). The CDR3 has 14 amino acids. V was trimmed by 0 bases and J by 3 bases, leaving 8 bases between them. By sample share, this clone is medium-sized. Its target is unknown.

The chain uses TRBV15 and TRBJ1-2; maybe TRBD1 (5 bases). Material: blood. The sequence was obtained from a female donor with papillary thyroid cancer or a benign thyroid nodule (not recorded which). Some clones in this sample may be carry-over from other donors' samples. The CDR3: CATSRDRAYYGYTF. The CDR3 DNA follows: TGTGCCACCAGCAGAGACAGGGCCTACTATGGCTACACCTTC.